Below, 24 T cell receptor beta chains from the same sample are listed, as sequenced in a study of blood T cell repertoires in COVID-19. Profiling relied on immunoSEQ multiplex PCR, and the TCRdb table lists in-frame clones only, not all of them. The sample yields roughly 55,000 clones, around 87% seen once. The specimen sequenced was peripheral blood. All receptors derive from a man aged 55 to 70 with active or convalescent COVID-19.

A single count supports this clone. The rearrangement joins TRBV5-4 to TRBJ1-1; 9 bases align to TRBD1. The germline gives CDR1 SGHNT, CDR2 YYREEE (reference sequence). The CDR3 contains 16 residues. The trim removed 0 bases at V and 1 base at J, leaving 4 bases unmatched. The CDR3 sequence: CASSLGTGASNTEAFF. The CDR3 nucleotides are TGTGCCAGCAGCTTGGGGACAGGGGCTTCGAACACTGAAGCTTTCTTT.

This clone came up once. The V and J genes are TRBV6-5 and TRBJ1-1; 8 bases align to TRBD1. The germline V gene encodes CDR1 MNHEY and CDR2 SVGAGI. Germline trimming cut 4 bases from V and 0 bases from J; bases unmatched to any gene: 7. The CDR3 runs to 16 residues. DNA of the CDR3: TGTGCCAGCAGTTCTTATCAGGGGGCAGTGAACACTGAAGCTTTCTTT. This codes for CASSSYQGAVNTEAFF.

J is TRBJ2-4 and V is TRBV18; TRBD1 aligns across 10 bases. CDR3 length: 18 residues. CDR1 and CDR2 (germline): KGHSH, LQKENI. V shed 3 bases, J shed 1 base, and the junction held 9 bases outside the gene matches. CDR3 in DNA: TGTGCCAGCTCACCGTTTCTCGCGGACAGGGGGGCCAAAAACATTCAGTACTTC. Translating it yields CASSPFLADRGAKNIQYF.

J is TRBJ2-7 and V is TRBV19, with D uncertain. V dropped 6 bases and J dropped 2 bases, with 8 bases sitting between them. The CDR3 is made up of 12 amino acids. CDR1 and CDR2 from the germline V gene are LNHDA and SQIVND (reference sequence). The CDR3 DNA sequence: TGTGCCAGTAGCCTGTCCCCCTACGAGCAGTACTTC. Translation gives CASSLSPYEQYF.

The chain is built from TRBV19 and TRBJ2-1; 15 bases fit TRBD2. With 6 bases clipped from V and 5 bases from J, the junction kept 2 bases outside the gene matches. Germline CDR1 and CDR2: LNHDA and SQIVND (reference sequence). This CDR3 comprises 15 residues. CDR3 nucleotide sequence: TGTGCCAGTAGCGGACTAGCGGGAGGGAACAATGAGCAGTTCTTC. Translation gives CASSGLAGGNNEQFF.

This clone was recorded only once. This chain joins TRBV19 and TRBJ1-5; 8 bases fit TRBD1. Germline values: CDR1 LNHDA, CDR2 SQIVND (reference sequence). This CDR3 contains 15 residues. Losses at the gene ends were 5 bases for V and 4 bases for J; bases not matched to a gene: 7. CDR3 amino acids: CASSWGQAGNQPQHF. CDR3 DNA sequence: TGTGCCAGTAGTTGGGGACAGGCGGGAAATCAGCCCCAGCATTTT.

CDR3 nucleotides: TGTGCCAGCTCACCACCGGCGACTAGCGGATACAATGAGCAGTTCTTC. Protein product: CASSPPATSGYNEQFF. This chain links TRBV18 with TRBJ2-1; 9 bases are shared with TRBD2. Trimming cost V 0 bases and J 4 bases; bases outside gene matches: 4. The CDR3 sequence is 16 residues long. Germline lookup yields CDR1 KGHSH and CDR2 LQKENI.

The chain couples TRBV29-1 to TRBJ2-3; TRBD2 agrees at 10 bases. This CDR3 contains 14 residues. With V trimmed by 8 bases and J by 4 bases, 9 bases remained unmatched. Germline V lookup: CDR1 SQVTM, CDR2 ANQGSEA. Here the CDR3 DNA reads TGCAGCATCAGACTAGCGGGTTCGTCAGATACGCAGTATTTT. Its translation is CSIRLAGSSDTQYF.

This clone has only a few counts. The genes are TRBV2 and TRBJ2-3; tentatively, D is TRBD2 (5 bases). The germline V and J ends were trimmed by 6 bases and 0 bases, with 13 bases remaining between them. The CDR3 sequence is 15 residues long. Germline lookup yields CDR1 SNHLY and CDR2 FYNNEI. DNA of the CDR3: TGTGCCAGCAGGTCCTTAGCGACTAGCACAGATACGCAGTATTTT. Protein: CASRSLATSTDTQYF. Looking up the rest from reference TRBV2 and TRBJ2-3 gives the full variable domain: EPEVTQTPSHQVTQMGQEVILRCVPISNHLYFYWYRQILGQKVEFLVSFYNNEISEKSEIFDDQFSVERPDGSNFTLKIRSTKLEDSAMYFCASRSLATSTDTQYFGPGTRLTVL.

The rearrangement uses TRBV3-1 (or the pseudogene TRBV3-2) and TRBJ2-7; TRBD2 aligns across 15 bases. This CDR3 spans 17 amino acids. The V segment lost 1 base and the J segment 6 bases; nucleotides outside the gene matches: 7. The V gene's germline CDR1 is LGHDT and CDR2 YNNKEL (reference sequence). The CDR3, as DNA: TGTGCCAGCAGCCAAGCCGGACTAGCGGGAGGGCCTGGCGAGCAGTACTTC. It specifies CASSQAGLAGGPGEQYF.

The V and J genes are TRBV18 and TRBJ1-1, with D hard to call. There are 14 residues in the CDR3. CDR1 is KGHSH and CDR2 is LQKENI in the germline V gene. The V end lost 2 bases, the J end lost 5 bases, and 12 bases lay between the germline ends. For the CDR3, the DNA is TGTGCCAGCTCACCAGGAACCGGGAGGACTGAAGCTTTCTTT. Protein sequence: CASSPGTGRTEAFF.

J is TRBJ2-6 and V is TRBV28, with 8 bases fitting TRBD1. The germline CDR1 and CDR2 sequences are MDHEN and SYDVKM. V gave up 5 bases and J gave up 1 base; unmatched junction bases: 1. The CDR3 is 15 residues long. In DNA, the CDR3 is TGTGCCAGCAGTCAGGGGGCATCTGGGGCCAACGTCCTGACTTTC. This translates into CASSQGASGANVLTF.

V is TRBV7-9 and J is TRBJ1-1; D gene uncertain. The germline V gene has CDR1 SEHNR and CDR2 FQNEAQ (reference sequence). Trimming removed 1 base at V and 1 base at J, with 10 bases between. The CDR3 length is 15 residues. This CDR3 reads CASSLDGGKNTEAFF. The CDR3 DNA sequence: TGTGCCAGCAGCTTAGATGGCGGGAAGAACACTGAAGCTTTCTTT.

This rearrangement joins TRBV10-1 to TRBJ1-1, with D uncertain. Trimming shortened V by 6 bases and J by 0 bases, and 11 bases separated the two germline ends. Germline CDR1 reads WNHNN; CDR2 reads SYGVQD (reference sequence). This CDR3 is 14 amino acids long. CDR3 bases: TGCGCCAGCAGCGATGCCGCGGTGAACACTGAAGCTTTCTTT. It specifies CASSDAAVNTEAFF.

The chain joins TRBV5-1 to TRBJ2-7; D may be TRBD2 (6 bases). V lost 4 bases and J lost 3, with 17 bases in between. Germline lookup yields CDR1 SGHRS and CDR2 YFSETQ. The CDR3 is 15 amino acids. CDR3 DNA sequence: TGCGCCAGCAGCCCCCGCTGGGACTTAAACTACGAGCAGTACTTC. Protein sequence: CASSPRWDLNYEQYF.

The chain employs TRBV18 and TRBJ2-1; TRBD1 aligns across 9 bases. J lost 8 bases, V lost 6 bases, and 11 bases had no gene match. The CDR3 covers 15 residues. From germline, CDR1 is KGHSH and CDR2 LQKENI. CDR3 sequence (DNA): TGTGCCAGCTCCCGCCGGGACAGGGAGAACCATGAGCAGTTCTTC. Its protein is CASSRRDRENHEQFF.

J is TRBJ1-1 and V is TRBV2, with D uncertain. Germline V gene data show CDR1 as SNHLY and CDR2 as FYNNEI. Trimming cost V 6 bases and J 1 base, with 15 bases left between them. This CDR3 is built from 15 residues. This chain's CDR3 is CASRSRGRENTEAFF. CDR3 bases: TGTGCCAGCAGATCACGCGGGAGAGAGAACACTGAAGCTTTCTTT.

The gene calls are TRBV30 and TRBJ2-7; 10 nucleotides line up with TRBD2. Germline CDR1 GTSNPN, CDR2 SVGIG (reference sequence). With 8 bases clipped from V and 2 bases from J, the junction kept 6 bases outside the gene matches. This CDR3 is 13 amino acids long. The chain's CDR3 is CAARLAGAYEQYF. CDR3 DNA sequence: TGTGCCGCTCGGCTAGCGGGAGCCTACGAGCAGTACTTC. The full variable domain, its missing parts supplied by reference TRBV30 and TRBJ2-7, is SQTIHQWPATLVQPVGSPLSLECTVEGTSNPNLYWYRQAAGRGLQLLFYSVGIGQISSEVPQNLSASRPQDRQFILSSKKLLLSDSGFYLCAARLAGAYEQYFGPGTRLTVT.

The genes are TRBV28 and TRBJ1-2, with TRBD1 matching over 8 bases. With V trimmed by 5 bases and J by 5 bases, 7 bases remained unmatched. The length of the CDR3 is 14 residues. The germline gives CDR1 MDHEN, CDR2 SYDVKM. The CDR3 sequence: CASSPRTGIYGYTF. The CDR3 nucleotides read TGTGCCAGCAGTCCACGGACAGGGATTTATGGCTACACCTTC.

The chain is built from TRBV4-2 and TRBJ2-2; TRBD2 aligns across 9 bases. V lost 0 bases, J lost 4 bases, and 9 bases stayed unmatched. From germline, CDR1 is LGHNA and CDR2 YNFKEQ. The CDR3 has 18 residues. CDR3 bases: TGTGCCAGCAGCCAAGATGGGGGGACTAGCTATACCACCGGGGAGCTGTTTTTT. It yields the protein CASSQDGGTSYTTGELFF.

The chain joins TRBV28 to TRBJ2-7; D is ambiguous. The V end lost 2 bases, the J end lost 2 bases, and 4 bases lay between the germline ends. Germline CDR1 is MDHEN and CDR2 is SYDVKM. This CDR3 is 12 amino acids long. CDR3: CASSLPAYEQYF. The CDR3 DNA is TGTGCCAGCAGTTTACCGGCCTACGAGCAGTACTTC.

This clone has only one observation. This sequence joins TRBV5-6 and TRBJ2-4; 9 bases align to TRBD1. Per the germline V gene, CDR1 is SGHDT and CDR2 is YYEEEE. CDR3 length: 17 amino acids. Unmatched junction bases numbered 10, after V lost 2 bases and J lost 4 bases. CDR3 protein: CASSLVFPGTGKNIQYF. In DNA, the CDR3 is TGTGCCAGCAGCTTAGTTTTTCCTGGGACAGGGAAAAACATTCAGTACTTC. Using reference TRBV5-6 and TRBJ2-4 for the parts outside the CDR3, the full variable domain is DAGVTQSPTHLIKTRGQQVTLRCSPKSGHDTVSWYQQALGQGPQFIFQYYEEEERQRGNFPDRFSGHQFPNYSSELNVNALLLGDSALYLCASSLVFPGTGKNIQYFGAGTRLSVL.

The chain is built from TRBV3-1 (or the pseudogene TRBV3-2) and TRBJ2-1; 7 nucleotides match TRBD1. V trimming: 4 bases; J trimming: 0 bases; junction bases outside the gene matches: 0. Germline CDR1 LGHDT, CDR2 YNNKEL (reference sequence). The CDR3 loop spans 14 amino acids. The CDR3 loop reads CASSRDSSYNEQFF. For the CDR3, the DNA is TGTGCCAGCAGCCGGGACAGCTCCTACAATGAGCAGTTCTTC.

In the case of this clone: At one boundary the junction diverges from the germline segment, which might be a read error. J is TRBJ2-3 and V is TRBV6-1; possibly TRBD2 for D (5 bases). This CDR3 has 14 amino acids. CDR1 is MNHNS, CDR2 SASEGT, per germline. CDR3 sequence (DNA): TGTGCCAGCAGAGAAGCGGCTAGCACAGATACGCAGTATTTT. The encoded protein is CASREAASTDTQYF.